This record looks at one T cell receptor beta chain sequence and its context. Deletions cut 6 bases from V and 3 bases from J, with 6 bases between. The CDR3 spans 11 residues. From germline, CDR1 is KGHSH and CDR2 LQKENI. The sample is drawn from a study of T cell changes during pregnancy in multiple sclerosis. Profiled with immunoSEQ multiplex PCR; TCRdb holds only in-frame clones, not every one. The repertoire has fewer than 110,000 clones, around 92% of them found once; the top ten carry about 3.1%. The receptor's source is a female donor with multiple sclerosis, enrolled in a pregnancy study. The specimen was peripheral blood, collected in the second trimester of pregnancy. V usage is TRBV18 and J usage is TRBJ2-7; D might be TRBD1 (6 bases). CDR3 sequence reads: CASSDSYEQYF. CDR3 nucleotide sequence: TGTGCCAGCTCGGACAGCTACGAGCAGTACTTC.